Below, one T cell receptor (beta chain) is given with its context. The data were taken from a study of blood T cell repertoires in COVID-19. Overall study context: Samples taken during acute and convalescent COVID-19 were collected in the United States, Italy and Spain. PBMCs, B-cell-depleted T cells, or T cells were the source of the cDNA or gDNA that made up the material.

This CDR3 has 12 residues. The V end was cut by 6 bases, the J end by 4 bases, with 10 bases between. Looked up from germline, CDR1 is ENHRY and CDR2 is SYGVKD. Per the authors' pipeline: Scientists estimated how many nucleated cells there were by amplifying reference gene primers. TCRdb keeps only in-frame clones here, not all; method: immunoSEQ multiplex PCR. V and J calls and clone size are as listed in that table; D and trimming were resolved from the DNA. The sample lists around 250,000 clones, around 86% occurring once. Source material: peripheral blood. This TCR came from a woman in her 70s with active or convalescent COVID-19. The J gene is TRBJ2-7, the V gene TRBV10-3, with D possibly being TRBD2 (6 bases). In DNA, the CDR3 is TGTGCCATCAGCCCCGGGGGTTACGAGCAGTACTTC. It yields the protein CAISPGGYEQYF.